This TCR beta chain appears in the sequencing data of a study of T cells in Graves' hyperthyroidism and ophthalmopathy. Study summary: Peripheral blood was drawn at first diagnosis, prior to all treatment.

It was RNA transcripts that yielded the amplified TCR beta CDR3 regions. First-round RT-PCR with HTBI primers amplified the TCR CDR3 region. TCRdb passed the multiplex PCR reads through MiXCR, listing each CDR3 protein once. The profile shows about 510,000 distinct CDR3 sequences, 11% to 15% of them singletons. The V end lost 9 bases, the J end lost 2 bases, and 13 bases lay between the germline ends. Germline V lookup: CDR1 KGHDR, CDR2 SFDVKD. The CDR3 totals 13 residues. This clonotype has more than one count but fewer than ten. Calling Graves' hyperthyroidism stable meant ophthalmopathy did not progress within 18 months.

This TCR derives from a woman aged 40 to 50 with Graves' hyperthyroidism. The sequenced material came from blood. The chain carries TRBV24-1 and TRBJ2-7; D is perhaps TRBD2 (6 bases). The CDR3 sequence is CATGGTGTYEQYF. CDR3 nucleotides: TGTGCCACCGGAGGGACGGGAACCTACGAGCAGTACTTC.